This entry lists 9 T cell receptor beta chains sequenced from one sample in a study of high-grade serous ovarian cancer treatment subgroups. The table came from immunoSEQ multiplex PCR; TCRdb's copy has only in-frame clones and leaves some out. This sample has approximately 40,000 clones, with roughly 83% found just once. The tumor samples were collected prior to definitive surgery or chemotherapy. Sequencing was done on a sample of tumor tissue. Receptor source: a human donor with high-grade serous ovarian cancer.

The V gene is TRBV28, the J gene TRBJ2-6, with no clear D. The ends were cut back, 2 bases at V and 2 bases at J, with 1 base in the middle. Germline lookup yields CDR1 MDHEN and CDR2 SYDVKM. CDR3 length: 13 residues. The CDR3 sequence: CASSLTGANVLTF. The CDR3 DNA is TGTGCCAGCAGTTTAACTGGGGCCAACGTCCTGACTTTC.

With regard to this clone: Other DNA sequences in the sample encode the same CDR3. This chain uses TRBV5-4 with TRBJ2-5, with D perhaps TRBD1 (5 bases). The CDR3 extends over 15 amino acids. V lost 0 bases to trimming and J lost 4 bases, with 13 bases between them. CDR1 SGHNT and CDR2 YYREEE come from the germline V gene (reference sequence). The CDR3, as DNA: TGTGCCAGCAGCTTGGAAGACCCCCAGGGAGAGACCCAGTACTTC. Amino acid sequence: CASSLEDPQGETQYF.

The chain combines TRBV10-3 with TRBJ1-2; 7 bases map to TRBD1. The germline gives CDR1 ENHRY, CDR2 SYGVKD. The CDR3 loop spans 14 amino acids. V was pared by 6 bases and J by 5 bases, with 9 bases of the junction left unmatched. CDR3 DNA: TGTGCCATCAGCGAACAGGGGATGGGGTATGGCTACACCTTC. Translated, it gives CAISEQGMGYGYTF.

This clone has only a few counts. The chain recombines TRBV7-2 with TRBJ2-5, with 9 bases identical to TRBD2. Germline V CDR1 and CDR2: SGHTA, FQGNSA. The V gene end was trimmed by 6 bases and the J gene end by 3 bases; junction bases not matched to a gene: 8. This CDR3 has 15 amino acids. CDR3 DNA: TGTGCCAGCAGTTTTGGCCGACTAGCGGAAGAGACCCAGTACTTC. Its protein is CASSFGRLAEETQYF.

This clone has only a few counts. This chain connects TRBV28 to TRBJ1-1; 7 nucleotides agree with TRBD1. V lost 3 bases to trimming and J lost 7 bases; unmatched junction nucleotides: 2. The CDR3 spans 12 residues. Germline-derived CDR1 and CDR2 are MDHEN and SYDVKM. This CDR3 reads CASSFGQDEAFF. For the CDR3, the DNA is TGTGCCAGCAGTTTCGGACAGGATGAAGCTTTCTTT.

Written as DNA, the CDR3 is TGTGCCAGCAGCCGGGACTTAACCTACGAGCAGTACTTC. Its translation: CASSRDLTYEQYF. The chain has TRBV11-2 and TRBJ2-7; tentative D call: TRBD2 (6 bases). In germline, CDR1 is SGHAT, CDR2 FQNNGV. The CDR3 loop spans 13 amino acids. The V and J ends lost 5 bases and 2 bases respectively, with 10 bases between them. Supplemented by reference TRBV11-2 and TRBJ2-7, the full variable domain reads EAGVAQSPRYKIIEKRQSVAFWCNPISGHATLYWYQQILGQGPKLLIQFQNNGVVDDSQLPKDRFSAERLKGVDSTLKIQPAKLEDSAVYLCASSRDLTYEQYFGPGTRLTVT.

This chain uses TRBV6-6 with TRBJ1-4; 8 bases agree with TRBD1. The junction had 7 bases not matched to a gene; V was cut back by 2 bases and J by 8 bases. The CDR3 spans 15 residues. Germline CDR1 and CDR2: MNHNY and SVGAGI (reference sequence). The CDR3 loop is CASSYPGGWTEKLFF. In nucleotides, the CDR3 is TGTGCCAGCAGTTACCCAGGGGGCTGGACGGAAAAACTGTTTTTT.

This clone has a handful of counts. The CDR3 coding sequence is TGTGCCAGCAGCCAAGGACAGGAAGCTTTCTTT. Its translation: CASSQGQEAFF. This rearrangement joins TRBV5-4 to TRBJ1-1, with D possibly TRBD1 on 6 matching bases. Germline CDR1 reads SGHNT; CDR2 reads YYREEE (reference sequence). The V gene lost 4 bases and the J gene lost 8 bases, with 9 bases spanning the gap. This CDR3 has 11 residues.

CDR3 in amino acids: CASSFHKGQETQYF. CDR3 coding DNA: TGTGCCAGCAGCTTTCACAAGGGGCAGGAGACCCAGTACTTC. This chain connects TRBV11-2 to TRBJ2-5, with a weak D call TRBD1 (5 bases). CDR3 length: 14 residues. Germline CDR1 is SGHAT and CDR2 is FQNNGV. V was cut by 3 bases and J by 5 bases, with 13 bases left in between.